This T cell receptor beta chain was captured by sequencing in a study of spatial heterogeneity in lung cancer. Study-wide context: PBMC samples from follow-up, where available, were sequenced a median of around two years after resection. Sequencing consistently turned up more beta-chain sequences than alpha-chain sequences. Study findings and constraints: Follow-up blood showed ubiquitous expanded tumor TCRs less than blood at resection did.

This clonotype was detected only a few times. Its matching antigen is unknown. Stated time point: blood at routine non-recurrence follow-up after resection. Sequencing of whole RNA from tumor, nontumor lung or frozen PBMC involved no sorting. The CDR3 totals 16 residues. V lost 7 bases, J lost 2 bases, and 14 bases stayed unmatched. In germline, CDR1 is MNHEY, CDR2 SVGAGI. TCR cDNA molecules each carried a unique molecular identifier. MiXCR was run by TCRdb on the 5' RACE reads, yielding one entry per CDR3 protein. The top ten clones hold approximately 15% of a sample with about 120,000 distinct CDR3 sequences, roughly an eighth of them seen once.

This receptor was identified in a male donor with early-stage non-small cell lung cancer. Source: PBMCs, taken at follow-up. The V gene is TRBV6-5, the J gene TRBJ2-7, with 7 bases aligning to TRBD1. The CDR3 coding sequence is TGTGCCAGCAACCCGAGTACAGGGGCTCTCCCCTACGAGCAGTACTTC. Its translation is CASNPSTGALPYEQYF.